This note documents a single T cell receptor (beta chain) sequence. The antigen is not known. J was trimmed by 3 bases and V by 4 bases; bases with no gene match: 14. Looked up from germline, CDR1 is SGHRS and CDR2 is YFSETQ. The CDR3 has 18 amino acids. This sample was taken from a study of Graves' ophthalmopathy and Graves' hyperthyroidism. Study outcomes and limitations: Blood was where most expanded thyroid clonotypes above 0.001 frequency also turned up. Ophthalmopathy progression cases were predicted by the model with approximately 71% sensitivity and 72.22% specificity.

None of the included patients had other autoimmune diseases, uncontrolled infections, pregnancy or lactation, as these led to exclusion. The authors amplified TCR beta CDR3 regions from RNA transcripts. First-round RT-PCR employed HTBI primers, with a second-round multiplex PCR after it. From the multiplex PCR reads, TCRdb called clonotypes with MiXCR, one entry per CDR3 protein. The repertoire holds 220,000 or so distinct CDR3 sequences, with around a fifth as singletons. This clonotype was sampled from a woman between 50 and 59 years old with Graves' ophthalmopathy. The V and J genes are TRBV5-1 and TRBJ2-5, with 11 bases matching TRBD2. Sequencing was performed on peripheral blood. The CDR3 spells CASSLGFGTSGRKETQYF. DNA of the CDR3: TGCGCCAGCAGCCTTGGGTTTGGGACTAGCGGAAGAAAAGAGACCCAGTACTTC. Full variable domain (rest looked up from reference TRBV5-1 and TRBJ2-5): KAGVTQTPRYLIKTRGQQVTLSCSPISGHRSVSWYQQTPGQGLQFLFEYFSETQRNKGNFPGRFSGRQFSNSRSEMNVSTLELGDSALYLCASSLGFGTSGRKETQYFGPGTRLLVL.